The 31 T cell receptor beta chains reported below all come from one sample, sequenced in a study of blood T cell repertoires in COVID-19 (dated by TCRdb to 2019 to 2021). Library method: the immunoSEQ multiplex PCR assay. Imported from immuneACCESS, the table was reduced by TCRdb to in-frame sequences with V and J called. These copies leave out some clones; in studies compared against another copy, an unresolved V gene accounts for under half, and the cause of the remainder is not known. Here the sample has 90,000 to 130,000 clones; approximately 81% occur a single time. Clones ranked in the top ten supply roughly 1.5% of the sample. Sequencing was performed on peripheral blood. These receptors came from a man in his forties or fifties with acute or convalescent COVID-19.

This chain joins TRBV7-3 and TRBJ1-1; 9 bases align to TRBD1. Germline CDR1 and CDR2: SGHTA and FQGTGA. The CDR3 sequence is 15 residues long. With V trimmed by 4 bases and J by 2 bases, 5 bases remained unmatched. CDR3 protein: CASSSTGGLNTEAFF. CDR3 nucleotides: TGTGCCAGCAGCTCAACAGGGGGCTTAAACACTGAAGCTTTCTTT.

The V and J genes are TRBV4-2 and TRBJ2-3; possible D gene TRBD2, 6 bases. Per the germline V gene, CDR1 is LGHNA and CDR2 is YNFKEQ. V lost 2 bases to trimming and J lost 8 bases, with 20 bases between them. The CDR3 runs to 16 residues. DNA of the CDR3: TGTGCCAGCAGCCAACCCAAAGGGACTGAACTAGGTACGCAGTATTTT. Protein: CASSQPKGTELGTQYF.

V is TRBV3-1 (or the pseudogene TRBV3-2) and J is TRBJ2-1, with a possible D match to TRBD2 (5 bases). Germline loops: CDR1 LGHDT, CDR2 YNNKEL (reference sequence). The CDR3 length is 12 residues. V shed 9 bases and J shed 9 bases, with 15 bases lying between them. The CDR3 here is CASSLPRGEQFF. CDR3 nucleotides: TGTGCCAGTTCTCTCCCTCGGGGTGAGCAGTTCTTC.

The chain employs TRBV18 and TRBJ2-1; 12 nucleotides align to TRBD2. The trim removed 2 bases at V and 12 bases at J, leaving 5 bases unmatched. Per germline, CDR1 KGHSH and CDR2 LQKENI. This CDR3 is built from 14 residues. The CDR3 DNA reads as TGTGCCAGCTCACCATCTGGACTAGCGGGAACGCAGTTCTTC. Encoded protein: CASSPSGLAGTQFF.

J is TRBJ1-2 and V is TRBV28; TRBD1 matches 7 bases. Trimming took 6 bases from V and 4 from J; bases not matched to a gene: 5. Germline lookup yields CDR1 MDHEN and CDR2 SYDVKM. The CDR3 has 13 amino acids. CDR3 protein: CASSLDRAYGYTF. In nucleotides, the CDR3 is TGTGCCAGCAGCCTAGACAGGGCCTATGGCTACACCTTC.

The V gene is TRBV3-1 (or the pseudogene TRBV3-2), the J gene TRBJ2-5; 13 nucleotides agree with TRBD2. This CDR3 spans 14 amino acids. CDR1 is LGHDT and CDR2 is YNNKEL in the germline V gene (reference sequence). Trimming cost V 6 bases and J 4 bases; bases outside gene matches: 2. CDR3 DNA: TGTGCCAGCAGTCGGACTAGCGGGAGAGAGACCCAGTACTTC. It specifies CASSRTSGRETQYF.

This clone was recorded once. The chain has TRBV27 and TRBJ1-6, with 7 bases aligning to TRBD1. This CDR3 is built from 15 residues. In germline, CDR1 is MNHEY, CDR2 SMNVEV (reference sequence). Trimming cost V 6 bases and J 8 bases; bases outside gene matches: 10. CDR3 bases: TGTGCCAGCAGCCCCAGGGGGTTATCGGATTCACCCCTCCACTTT. Protein product: CASSPRGLSDSPLHF.

This chain joins TRBV18 and TRBJ1-1; 7 nucleotides match TRBD1. J gave up 6 bases and V 6 bases, and 10 bases lay outside the gene matches. Germline loops: CDR1 KGHSH, CDR2 LQKENI. The length of the CDR3 is 14 residues. The CDR3 sequence is CASSRDRDGPEAFF. CDR3 bases: TGTGCCAGCTCTCGTGACAGGGATGGTCCTGAAGCTTTCTTT.

This clone occurred a few times. The chain links TRBV18 to TRBJ1-1; 7 bases are shared with TRBD1. The CDR3 length is 13 residues. The germline CDR1 and CDR2 sequences are KGHSH and LQKENI. Trimming at V came to 3 bases and at J to 3 bases, leaving 1 base not matched to a gene. This CDR3 is CASSPTGDTEAFF. In DNA, the CDR3 is TGTGCCAGCTCACCCACAGGGGACACTGAAGCTTTCTTT.

This clone appeared a few times. The rearrangement joins TRBV6-1 to TRBJ2-7; 10 bases fit TRBD1. After removal of 1 base from V and 0 bases from J, the junction contained 0 bases not matched to a gene. Germline loops: CDR1 MNHNS, CDR2 SASEGT. This CDR3 is built from 15 residues. The CDR3 reads CASSEGTGGSYEQYF. The CDR3 region has the DNA TGTGCCAGCAGTGAAGGGACAGGGGGCTCCTACGAGCAGTACTTC.

Comments on this clone: A junction boundary mismatches the germline segment, possibly from a read error. The J gene is TRBJ1-6, the V gene TRBV7-2, with a possible D match to TRBD1 (6 bases). Germline assignment: CDR1 SGHTA and CDR2 FQGNSA. The CDR3 is 14 amino acids. Here the CDR3 reads CASKQDSLNSPLHF. The CDR3 region has the DNA TGTGCGAGCAAGCAGGACAGCCTCAATTCACCCCTCCACTTT.

The chain joins TRBV18 to TRBJ2-1, with TRBD2 matching over 8 bases. Trimming cost V 3 bases and J 5 bases; bases outside gene matches: 6. Germline lookup yields CDR1 KGHSH and CDR2 LQKENI. The CDR3 has 15 residues. CDR3 residues: CASSPVTGGNNEQFF. In DNA, the CDR3 is TGTGCCAGCTCACCGGTAACGGGGGGGAACAATGAGCAGTTCTTC.

The chain couples TRBV15 to TRBJ2-7; D is perhaps TRBD1 (6 bases). CDR3 length: 14 residues. Germline V gene lookup returns CDR1 LNHNV and CDR2 YYDKDF (reference sequence). With 0 bases removed from V and 5 bases from J, the gap between germline ends came to 11 bases. Here the CDR3 DNA reads TGTGCCACCAGCAGAGATACAGGGCTCAACGAGCAGTACTTC. Protein: CATSRDTGLNEQYF. The variable domain in full, completed from reference TRBV15 and TRBJ2-7, reads DAMVIQNPRYQVTQFGKPVTLSCSQTLNHNVMYWYQQKSSQAPKLLFHYYDKDFNNEADTPDNFQSRRPNTSFCFLDIRSPGLGDTAMYLCATSRDTGLNEQYFGPGTRLTVT.

This clone was picked up one time. The rearrangement joins TRBV5-6 to TRBJ2-7; 10 nucleotides align to TRBD1. V was pared by 5 bases and J by 0 bases, with 8 bases of the junction left unmatched. Germline lookup yields CDR1 SGHDT and CDR2 YYEEEE. The CDR3 sequence is 16 residues long. DNA of the CDR3: TGTGCCAGCAGTATTCTGACAGGGGGCCTCTCCTACGAGCAGTACTTC. Protein sequence: CASSILTGGLSYEQYF.

The chain uses TRBV28 and TRBJ2-1; D possibly corresponds to TRBD2 (6 bases). V was shortened by 10 bases and J by 9 bases, with 28 bases between the two germline ends. The CDR3 sequence is 16 residues long. Per germline, CDR1 MDHEN and CDR2 SYDVKM. The CDR3 here is CATRMGGTPRIGEQFF. The CDR3 DNA reads TGTGCCACTCGTATGGGCGGGACCCCCCGGATCGGTGAGCAGTTCTTC.

The CDR3 nucleotides are TGTGCCAGCAGCTTGACAGGGGGCGCGGTCAATGAGCAGTTCTTC. This sequence encodes CASSLTGGAVNEQFF. The genes are TRBV11-3 and TRBJ2-1; TRBD1 agrees at 10 bases. The CDR3 has 15 amino acids. J gave up 6 bases and V 3 bases, and 5 bases lay outside the gene matches. Germline loops: CDR1 SGHNT, CDR2 YENEEA.

V usage is TRBV5-4 and J usage is TRBJ2-7; the D gene is possibly TRBD1 (6 bases). Trimming removed 2 bases at V and 0 bases at J, with 12 bases between. From germline, CDR1 is SGHNT and CDR2 YYREEE (reference sequence). This CDR3 spans 15 amino acids. The CDR3, as DNA: TGTGCCAGCAGCTTTTTTCAGGGGAGCTCCTACGAGCAGTACTTC. Residues: CASSFFQGSSYEQYF.

The chain couples TRBV7-2 to TRBJ2-7; D is uncertain. This CDR3 is built from 13 residues. CDR1 is SGHTA, CDR2 FQGNSA, per germline. Trimming removed 2 bases from V and 3 bases from J, with 8 bases in between. In DNA form, the CDR3 reads TGTGCCAGCAGCTTAATGAGGAACTACGAGCAGTACTTC. This gives the protein CASSLMRNYEQYF.

This clone was seen many times. The chain couples TRBV7-9 to TRBJ2-7; 9 bases are shared with TRBD1. The CDR3 runs to 15 residues. J was trimmed by 5 bases and V by 4 bases; bases with no gene match: 9. CDR1 and CDR2 from the germline V gene are SEHNR and FQNEAQ (reference sequence). CDR3 residues: CASSSHRDRDHEQYF. The CDR3 region has the DNA TGTGCCAGCAGCTCGCATCGGGACAGGGACCACGAGCAGTACTTC.

The V call is TRBV18, the J call TRBJ1-1; TRBD1 might be the D (5 bases). This CDR3 is 14 amino acids long. Per the germline V gene, CDR1 is KGHSH and CDR2 is LQKENI. V lost 3 bases and J lost 2, with 10 bases in between. CDR3 loop: CASSPQTENTEAFF. The CDR3 nucleotides are TGTGCCAGCTCACCCCAGACAGAAAACACTGAAGCTTTCTTT.

The chain recombines TRBV25-1 with TRBJ2-6, with no clear D. Looked up from germline, CDR1 is MGHDK and CDR2 is SYGVNS. Between the trimmed V and J ends, which lost 4 bases and 0 bases, there was a span of 10 bases. This CDR3 contains 16 residues. Here the CDR3 reads CASSAYTVSGANVLTF. CDR3 nucleotide sequence: TGTGCCAGCAGTGCCTACACAGTCTCTGGGGCCAACGTCCTGACTTTC.

This chain joins TRBV29-1 and TRBJ1-2, with a weak D call TRBD1 (6 bases). CDR3 length equals 13 residues. The V end was cut by 0 bases, the J end by 8 bases, with 13 bases between. Germline V gives CDR1 SQVTM, CDR2 ANQGSEA. The CDR3 is CSVEDPHRDGYTF. In DNA, the CDR3 is TGCAGCGTTGAAGATCCCCACAGGGACGGCTACACCTTC.

This clone was counted a single time. This CDR3 is CASSPGLNTEAFF. The CDR3 DNA sequence: TGTGCCAGCTCCCCAGGGCTTAACACTGAAGCTTTCTTT. The chain is built from TRBV18 and TRBJ1-1, with D perhaps matching TRBD1 (5 bases). The V end lost 6 bases, the J end lost 2 bases, and 10 bases lay between the germline ends. This CDR3 spans 13 amino acids. Germline V CDR1 and CDR2: KGHSH, LQKENI.

The rearrangement joins TRBV5-1 to TRBJ1-2; the D gene is possibly TRBD1 (6 bases). V lost 4 bases to trimming and J lost 4 bases, with 20 bases between them. The CDR3 has 16 residues. Germline CDR1 SGHRS, CDR2 YFSETQ. The CDR3 loop reads CASSALALTGLYGYTF. The CDR3 DNA reads as TGCGCCAGCAGCGCCTTGGCCCTGACAGGTCTCTATGGCTACACCTTC.

The chain has TRBV6-5 and TRBJ2-7; D may be TRBD1 (6 bases). CDR3 size: 15 residues. V lost 0 bases and J lost 0, with 9 bases in between. From germline, CDR1 is MNHEY and CDR2 SVGAGI. The CDR3 here is CASSYSETGSYEQYF. The CDR3 DNA sequence: TGTGCCAGCAGTTACTCGGAGACAGGCTCCTACGAGCAGTACTTC.

The V call is TRBV2, the J call TRBJ2-2; 7 bases are a match to TRBD1. Unmatched junction bases numbered 8, after V lost 6 bases and J lost 4 bases. Germline V gene sequence: CDR1 SNHLY, CDR2 FYNNEI. The CDR3 extends over 15 amino acids. The CDR3 region has the DNA TGTGCCAGCAGACAAGGGGACAGCCCCACCGGGGAGCTGTTTTTT. This encodes CASRQGDSPTGELFF.

This chain links TRBV2 with TRBJ1-2, with 8 nucleotides matching TRBD1. The germline CDR1 and CDR2 sequences are SNHLY and FYNNEI. With V trimmed by 6 bases and J by 2 bases, 5 bases remained unmatched. The CDR3 consists of 14 residues. This CDR3 reads CASSLDRANYGYTF. The CDR3 DNA sequence: TGTGCCAGCAGCCTGGACAGGGCGAACTATGGCTACACCTTC.

The J gene is TRBJ1-1, the V gene TRBV6-5; D possibly corresponds to TRBD1 (5 bases). The CDR3 covers 14 residues. The V and J ends lost 6 bases and 2 bases respectively, with 13 bases between them. Germline V gene lookup returns CDR1 MNHEY and CDR2 SVGAGI. CDR3 protein: CASRRGGDNTEAFF. Here the CDR3 DNA reads TGTGCCAGCAGAAGGGGCGGGGATAACACTGAAGCTTTCTTT.

The V and J genes are TRBV29-1 and TRBJ2-3; TRBD1 aligns across 7 bases. Germline CDR1 reads SQVTM; CDR2 reads ANQGSEA. J lost 2 bases, V lost 7 bases, and 6 bases had no gene match. The CDR3 totals 13 residues. CDR3: CSERDSLTDTQYF. CDR3 coding DNA: TGCAGCGAACGGGACAGCCTCACAGATACGCAGTATTTT.

The rearrangement links TRBV2 to TRBJ2-2, with a weak D call TRBD1 (6 bases). V dropped 4 bases and J dropped 7 bases, with 13 bases sitting between them. The V gene's germline CDR1 is SNHLY and CDR2 FYNNEI. This CDR3 contains 14 residues. CDR3: CASSAYRDNGELFF. Here the CDR3 DNA reads TGTGCCAGCAGTGCATACAGGGATAACGGGGAGCTGTTTTTT.

This rearrangement joins TRBV14 to TRBJ2-7; 7 nucleotides line up with TRBD2. The J segment lost 0 bases and the V segment lost 4 bases, leaving 6 bases of the junction unmatched. CDR3 length: 15 amino acids. Germline V gene sequence: CDR1 SGHDN, CDR2 FVKESK. The CDR3 loop is CASSPKGRGSYEQYF. Written as DNA, the CDR3 is TGTGCCAGCAGCCCAAAGGGGAGGGGCTCCTACGAGCAGTACTTC.